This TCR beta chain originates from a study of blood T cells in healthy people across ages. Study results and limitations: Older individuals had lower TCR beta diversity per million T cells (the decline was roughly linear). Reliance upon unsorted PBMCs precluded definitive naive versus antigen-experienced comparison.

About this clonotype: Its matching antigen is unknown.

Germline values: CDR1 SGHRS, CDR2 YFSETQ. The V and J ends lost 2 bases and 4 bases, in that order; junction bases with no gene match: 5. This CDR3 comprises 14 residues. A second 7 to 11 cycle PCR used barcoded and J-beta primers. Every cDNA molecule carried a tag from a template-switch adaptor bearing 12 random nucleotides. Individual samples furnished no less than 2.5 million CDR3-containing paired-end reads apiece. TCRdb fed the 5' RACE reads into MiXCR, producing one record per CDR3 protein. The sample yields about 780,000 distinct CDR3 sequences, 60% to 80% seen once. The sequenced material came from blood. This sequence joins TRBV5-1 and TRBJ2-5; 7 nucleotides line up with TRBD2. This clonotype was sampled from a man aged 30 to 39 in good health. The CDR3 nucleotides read TGCGCCAGCAGCTTCGGAGCGGGGCTAGAGACCCAGTACTTC. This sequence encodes CASSFGAGLETQYF.